This T cell receptor beta chain was found in a study of cytomegalovirus exposure and HLA in healthy donors. General study findings and limits: Most of the CMV-associated TCR beta chains (in a later analysis) appeared to be HLA-restricted.

Amplification used 60 Vbeta primers and 13 Jbeta primers. The authors' processing: An analysis performed later counted 81 million or so unique TCR beta chains (around 10 million of them shared). The table came from immunoSEQ multiplex PCR; TCRdb's copy has only in-frame clones and leaves some out. That table supplies the V and J calls and clone size; D and trimming were determined from the DNA. This sample has about 89,000 clones, with around 85% found just once. The CDR3 totals 11 residues. Germline CDR1 is SEHNR and CDR2 is FQNEAQ (reference sequence). Trimming left V 5 bases short and J 6 bases short, with 7 bases between. Comment on this clone: Its target is unknown.

Each of the donors was a healthy bone marrow donor. Sequenced: PBMCs. This receptor was obtained from a man aged 40-49 years in good health and CMV-seropositive. J is TRBJ1-1 and V is TRBV7-9, with D possibly matching TRBD1 (5 bases). The CDR3 DNA reads as TGTGCCAGCAGCCCACAGGCTGAAGCTTTCTTT. This sequence encodes CASSPQAEAFF.